This T cell receptor beta chain was captured by sequencing in a study of blood T cell repertoires in COVID-19. About the study: The United States, Italy and Spain were the sources of the acute and convalescent COVID-19 samples. From T cells, B-cell-depleted T cells, or PBMCs came the material, which was cDNA or gDNA.

Germline V lookup: CDR1 SGHDN, CDR2 FVKESK. V dropped 5 bases and J dropped 6; count of bases not matched to a gene: 14. The CDR3 is 16 residues long. Original processing methods: Amplification of reference gene primers provided the estimated nucleated cell counts. The repertoire was sequenced with immunoSEQ multiplex PCR; TCRdb's copy has only in-frame clones and lacks some. The V and J calls and clone size are taken from that table; D and trimming were inferred from the DNA. Found here are approximately 200,000 clones, approximately 80% of them singletons; the top ten hold 9.5% to 15%. The source material was peripheral blood. The chain carries TRBV14 and TRBJ2-3, with 7 bases matching TRBD1. This clonotype originated in a woman between 50 and 59 years old with acute or convalescent COVID-19. The CDR3 DNA follows: TGTGCCAGCAGCTTCCGGACAGGCCGCGCAGCGGATACGCAGTATTTT. Protein sequence: CASSFRTGRAADTQYF.